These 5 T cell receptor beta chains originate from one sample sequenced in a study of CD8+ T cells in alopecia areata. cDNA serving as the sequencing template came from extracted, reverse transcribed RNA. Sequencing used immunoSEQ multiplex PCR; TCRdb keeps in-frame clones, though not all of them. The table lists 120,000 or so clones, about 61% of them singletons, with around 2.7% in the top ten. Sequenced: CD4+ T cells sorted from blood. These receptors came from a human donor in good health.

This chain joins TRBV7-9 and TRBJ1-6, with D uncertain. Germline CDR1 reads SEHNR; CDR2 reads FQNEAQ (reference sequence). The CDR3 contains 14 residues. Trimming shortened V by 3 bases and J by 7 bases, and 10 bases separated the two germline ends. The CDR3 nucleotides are TGTGCCAGCAGCTTCCAAGCGAGAAATTCACCCCTCCACTTT. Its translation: CASSFQARNSPLHF.

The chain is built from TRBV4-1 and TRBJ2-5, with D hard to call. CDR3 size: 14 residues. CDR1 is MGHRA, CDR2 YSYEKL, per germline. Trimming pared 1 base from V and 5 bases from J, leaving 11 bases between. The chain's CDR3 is CASSQVFTTETQYF. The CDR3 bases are TGCGCCAGCAGCCAAGTTTTCACGACGGAGACCCAGTACTTC.

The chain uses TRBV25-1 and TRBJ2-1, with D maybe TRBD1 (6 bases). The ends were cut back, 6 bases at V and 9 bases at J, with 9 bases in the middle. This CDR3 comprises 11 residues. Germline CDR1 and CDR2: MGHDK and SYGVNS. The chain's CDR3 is CASRGAGEQFF. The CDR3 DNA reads TGTGCCAGCAGGGGGGCCGGTGAGCAGTTCTTC.

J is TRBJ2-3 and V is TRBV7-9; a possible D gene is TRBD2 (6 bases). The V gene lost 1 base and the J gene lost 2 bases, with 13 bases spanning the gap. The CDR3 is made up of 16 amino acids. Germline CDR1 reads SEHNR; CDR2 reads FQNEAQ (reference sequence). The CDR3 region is CASSLEVSGYTDTQYF. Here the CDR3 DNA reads TGTGCCAGCAGCTTAGAGGTTAGCGGCTACACAGATACGCAGTATTTT.

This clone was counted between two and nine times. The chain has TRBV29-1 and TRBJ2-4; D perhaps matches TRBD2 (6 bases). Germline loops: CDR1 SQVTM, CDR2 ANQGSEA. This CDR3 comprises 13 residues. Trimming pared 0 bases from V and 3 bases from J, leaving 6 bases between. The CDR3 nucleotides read TGCAGCGTTGAAGAGGGGGGCAAAAACATTCAGTACTTC. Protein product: CSVEEGGKNIQYF.